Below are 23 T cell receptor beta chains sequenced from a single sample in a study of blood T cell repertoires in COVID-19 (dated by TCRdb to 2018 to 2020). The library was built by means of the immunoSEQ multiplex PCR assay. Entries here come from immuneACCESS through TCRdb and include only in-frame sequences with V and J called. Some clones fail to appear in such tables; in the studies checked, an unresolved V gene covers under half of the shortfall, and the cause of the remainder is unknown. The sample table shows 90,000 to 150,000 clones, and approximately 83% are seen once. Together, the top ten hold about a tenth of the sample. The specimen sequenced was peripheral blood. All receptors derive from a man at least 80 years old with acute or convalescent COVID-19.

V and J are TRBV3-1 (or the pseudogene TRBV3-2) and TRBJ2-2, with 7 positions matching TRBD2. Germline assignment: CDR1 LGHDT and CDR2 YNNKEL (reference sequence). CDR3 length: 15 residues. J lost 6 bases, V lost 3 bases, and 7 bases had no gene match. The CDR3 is CASSHSGGSSGELFF. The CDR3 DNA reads TGTGCCAGCAGCCATAGCGGCGGGAGTTCCGGGGAGCTGTTTTTT.

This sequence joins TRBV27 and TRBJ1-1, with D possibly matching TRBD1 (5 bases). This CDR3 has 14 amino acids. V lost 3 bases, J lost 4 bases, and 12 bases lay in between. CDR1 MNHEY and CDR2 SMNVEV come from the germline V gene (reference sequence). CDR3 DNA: TGTGCCAGCAGTTTGGTCCAGGGCGGCACTGAAGCTTTCTTT. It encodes CASSLVQGGTEAFF.

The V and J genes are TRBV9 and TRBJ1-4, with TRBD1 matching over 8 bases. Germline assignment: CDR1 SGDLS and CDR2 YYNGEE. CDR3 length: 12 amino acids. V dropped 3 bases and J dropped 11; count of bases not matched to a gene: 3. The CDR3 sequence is CASSGTGKKLFF. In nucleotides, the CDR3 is TGTGCCAGCAGCGGGACAGGGAAGAAACTGTTTTTT.

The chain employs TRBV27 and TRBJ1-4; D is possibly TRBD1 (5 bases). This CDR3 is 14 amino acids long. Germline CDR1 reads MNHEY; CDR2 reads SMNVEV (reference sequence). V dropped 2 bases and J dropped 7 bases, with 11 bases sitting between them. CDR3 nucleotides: TGTGCCAGCAGTTTAGGCCAGGGCGGTGAAAAACTGTTTTTT. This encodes CASSLGQGGEKLFF.

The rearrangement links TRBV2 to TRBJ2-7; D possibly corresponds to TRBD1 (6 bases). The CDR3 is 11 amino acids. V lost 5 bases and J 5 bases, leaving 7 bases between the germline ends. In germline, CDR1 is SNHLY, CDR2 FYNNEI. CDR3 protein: CASSHRDEQYF. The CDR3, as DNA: TGTGCCAGCAGTCACAGGGACGAGCAGTACTTC.

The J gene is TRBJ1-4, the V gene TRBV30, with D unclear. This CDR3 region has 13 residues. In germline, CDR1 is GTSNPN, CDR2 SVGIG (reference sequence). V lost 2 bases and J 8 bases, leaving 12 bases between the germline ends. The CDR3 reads CAWSPGLAEKLFF. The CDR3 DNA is TGTGCCTGGAGTCCGGGTCTGGCCGAAAAACTGTTTTTT.

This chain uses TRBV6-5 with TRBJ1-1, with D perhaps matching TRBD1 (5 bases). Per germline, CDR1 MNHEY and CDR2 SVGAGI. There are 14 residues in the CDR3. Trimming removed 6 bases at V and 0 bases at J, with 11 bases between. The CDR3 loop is CASSWGAMNTEAFF. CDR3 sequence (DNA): TGTGCCAGCAGCTGGGGCGCAATGAACACTGAAGCTTTCTTT.

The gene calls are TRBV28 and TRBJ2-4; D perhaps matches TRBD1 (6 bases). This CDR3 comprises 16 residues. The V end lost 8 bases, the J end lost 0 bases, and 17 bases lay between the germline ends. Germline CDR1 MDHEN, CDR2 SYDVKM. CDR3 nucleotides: TGTGCCAGCGAAACCGGGACACCTCAAGCCAAAAACATTCAGTACTTC. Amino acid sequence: CASETGTPQAKNIQYF.

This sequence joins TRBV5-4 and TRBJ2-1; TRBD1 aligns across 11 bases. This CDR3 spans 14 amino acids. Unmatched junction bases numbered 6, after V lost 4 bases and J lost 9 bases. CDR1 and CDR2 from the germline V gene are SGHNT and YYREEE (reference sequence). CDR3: CASSTGQGASEQFF. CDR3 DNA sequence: TGTGCCAGCAGCACCGGACAGGGGGCAAGTGAGCAGTTCTTC.

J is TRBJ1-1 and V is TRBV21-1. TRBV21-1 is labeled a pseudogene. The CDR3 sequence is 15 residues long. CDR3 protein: CASSTLGGPWTEAFF. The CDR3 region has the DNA TGTGCCAGCAGCACCCTTGGAGGGCCGTGGACTGAAGCTTTCTTT.

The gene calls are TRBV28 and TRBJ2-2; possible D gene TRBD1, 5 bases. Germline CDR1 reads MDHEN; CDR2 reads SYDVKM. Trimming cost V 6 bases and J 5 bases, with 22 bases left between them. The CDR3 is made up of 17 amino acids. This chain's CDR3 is CASSMNIDSLRTGELFF. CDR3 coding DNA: TGTGCCAGCAGCATGAACATAGACAGCTTACGGACCGGGGAGCTGTTTTTT.

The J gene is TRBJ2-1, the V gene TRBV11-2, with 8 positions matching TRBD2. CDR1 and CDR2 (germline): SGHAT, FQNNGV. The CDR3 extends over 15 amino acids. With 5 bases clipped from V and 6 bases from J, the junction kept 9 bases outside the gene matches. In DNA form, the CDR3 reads TGTGCCAGCAGCATGCGCAGCGGGGGTCGCAATGAGCAGTTCTTC. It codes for CASSMRSGGRNEQFF.

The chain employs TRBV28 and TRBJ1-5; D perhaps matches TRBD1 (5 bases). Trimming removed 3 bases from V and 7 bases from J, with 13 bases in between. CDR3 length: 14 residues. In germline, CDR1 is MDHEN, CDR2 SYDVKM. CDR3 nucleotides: TGTGCCAGCAGTTTGGGGGGGATCGGGCAGCCCCAGCATTTT. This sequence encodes CASSLGGIGQPQHF.

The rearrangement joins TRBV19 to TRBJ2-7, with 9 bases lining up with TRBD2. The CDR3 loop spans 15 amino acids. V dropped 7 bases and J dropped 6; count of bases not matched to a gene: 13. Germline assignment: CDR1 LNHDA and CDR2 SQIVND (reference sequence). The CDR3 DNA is TGTGCCAGTACTCAGGGTGCGGGAGGGCCGTTCGAGCAGTACTTC. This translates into CASTQGAGGPFEQYF.

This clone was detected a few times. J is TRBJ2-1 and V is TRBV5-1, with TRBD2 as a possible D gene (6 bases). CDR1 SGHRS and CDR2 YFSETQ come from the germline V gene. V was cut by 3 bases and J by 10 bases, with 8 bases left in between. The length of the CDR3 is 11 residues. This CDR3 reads CASSSTREQFF. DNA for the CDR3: TGCGCCAGCAGCTCGACTAGGGAGCAGTTCTTC.

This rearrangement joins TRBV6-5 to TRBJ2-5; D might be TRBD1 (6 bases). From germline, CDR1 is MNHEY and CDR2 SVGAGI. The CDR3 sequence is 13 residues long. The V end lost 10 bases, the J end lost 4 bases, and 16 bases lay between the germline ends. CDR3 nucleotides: TGTGCCATAAGCAAGGGGGTCCCAGAGACCCAGTACTTC. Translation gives CAISKGVPETQYF.

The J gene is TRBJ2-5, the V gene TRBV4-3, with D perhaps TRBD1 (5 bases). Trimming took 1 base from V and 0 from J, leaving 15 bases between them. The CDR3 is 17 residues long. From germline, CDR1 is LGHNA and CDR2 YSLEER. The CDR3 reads CASSQVGKGPNQETQYF. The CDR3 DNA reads TGCGCCAGCAGCCAAGTCGGTAAGGGGCCGAACCAAGAGACCCAGTACTTC.

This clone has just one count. CDR3 DNA: TGTGCCAGCATGCGGGAGGCCAATGAGCAGTTCTTC. Amino acid sequence: CASMREANEQFF. This chain connects TRBV12-3 or TRBV12-4 to TRBJ2-1; 8 bases map to TRBD2. V trimming: 7 bases; J trimming: 6 bases; junction bases outside the gene matches: 2. The CDR3 sequence is 12 residues long.

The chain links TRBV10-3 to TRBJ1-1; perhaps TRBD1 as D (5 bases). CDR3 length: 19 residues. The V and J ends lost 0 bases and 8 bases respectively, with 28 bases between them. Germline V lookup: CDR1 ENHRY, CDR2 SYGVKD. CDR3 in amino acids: CAISESFSVSNRRKGEAFF. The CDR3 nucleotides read TGTGCCATCAGTGAGTCGTTCAGCGTGAGTAACAGGAGAAAAGGCGAAGCTTTCTTT.

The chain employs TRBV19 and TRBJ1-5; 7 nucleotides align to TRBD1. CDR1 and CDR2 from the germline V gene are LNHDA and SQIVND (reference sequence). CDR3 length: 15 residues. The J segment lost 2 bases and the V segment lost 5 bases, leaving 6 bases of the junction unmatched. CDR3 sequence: CASSDRASGNQPQHF. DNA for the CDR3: TGTGCCAGTAGTGACAGGGCCTCGGGCAATCAGCCCCAGCATTTT.

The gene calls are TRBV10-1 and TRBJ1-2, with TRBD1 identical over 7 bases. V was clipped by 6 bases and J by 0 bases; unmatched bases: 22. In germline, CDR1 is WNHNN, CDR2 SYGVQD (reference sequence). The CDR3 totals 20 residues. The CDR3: CASRRPPPGQKYPTNYGYTF. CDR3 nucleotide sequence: TGCGCCAGCAGGCGCCCACCCCCGGGACAGAAGTACCCGACTAACTATGGCTACACCTTC.

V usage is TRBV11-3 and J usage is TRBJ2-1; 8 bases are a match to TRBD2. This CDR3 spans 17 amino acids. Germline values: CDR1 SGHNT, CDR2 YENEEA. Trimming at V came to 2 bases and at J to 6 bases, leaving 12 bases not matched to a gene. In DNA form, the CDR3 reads TGTGCCAGCAGCTTACTCTCGGGGGCGGGAGGCCCCAATGAGCAGTTCTTC. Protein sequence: CASSLLSGAGGPNEQFF.

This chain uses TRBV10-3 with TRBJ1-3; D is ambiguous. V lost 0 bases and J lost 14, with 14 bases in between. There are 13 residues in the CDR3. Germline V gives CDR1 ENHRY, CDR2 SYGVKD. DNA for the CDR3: TGTGCCATCAGTGAGTCGACTCCCGAAAGCGTATATTTT. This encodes CAISESTPESVYF.